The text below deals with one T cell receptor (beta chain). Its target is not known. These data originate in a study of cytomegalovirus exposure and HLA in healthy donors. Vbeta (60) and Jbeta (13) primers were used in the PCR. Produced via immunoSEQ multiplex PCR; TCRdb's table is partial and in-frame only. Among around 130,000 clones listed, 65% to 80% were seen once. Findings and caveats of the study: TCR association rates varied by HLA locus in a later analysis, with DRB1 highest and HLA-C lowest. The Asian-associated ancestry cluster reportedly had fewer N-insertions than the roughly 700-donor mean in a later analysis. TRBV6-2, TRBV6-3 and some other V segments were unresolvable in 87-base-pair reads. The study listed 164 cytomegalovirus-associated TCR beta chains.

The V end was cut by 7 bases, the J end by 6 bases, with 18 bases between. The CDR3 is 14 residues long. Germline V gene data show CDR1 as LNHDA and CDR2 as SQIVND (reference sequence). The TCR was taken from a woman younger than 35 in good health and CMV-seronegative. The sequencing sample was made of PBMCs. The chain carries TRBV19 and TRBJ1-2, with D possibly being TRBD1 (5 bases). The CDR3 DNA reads TGTGCCAGTACCACCACGGGGGTACACGATGGCTACACCTTC. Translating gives CASTTTGVHDGYTF.